One sample yielded the 20 T cell receptor beta chains listed below, sequenced in a study of Ad26.COV2.S vaccination and SARS-CoV-2 variants. Treatment of the sample: some 19 received Ad26.COV2.S at low or high dose, single or two shots; several received placebo; per-sample allocation not given. The samples were gathered on day 63 after the first injection of vaccine or placebo. The method was immunoSEQ multiplex PCR; TCRdb's version includes in-frame clones alone and lacks a portion of them. The sample consists of about 410,000 clones, 92% of them appearing once. The sample was peripheral blood, taken in a trial of Ad26.COV2.S vaccine versus placebo. The receptors were sampled from a person between 18 and 60 years old who received the Ad26.COV2.S COVID-19 vaccine or a placebo.

The gene calls are TRBV10-3 and TRBJ2-7; 10 bases align to TRBD2. CDR3 length: 16 residues. Germline lookup yields CDR1 ENHRY and CDR2 SYGVKD. The trim removed 5 bases at V and 0 bases at J, leaving 7 bases unmatched. CDR3 loop: CAISPLAGEISYEQYF. CDR3 DNA: TGTGCCATCAGTCCTCTAGCGGGGGAGATCTCCTACGAGCAGTACTTC.

The chain recombines TRBV9 with TRBJ2-1; 10 bases map to TRBD1. V shed 4 bases, J shed 7 bases, and the junction held 5 bases outside the gene matches. Germline CDR1 and CDR2: SGDLS and YYNGEE. The CDR3 sequence is 14 residues long. CDR3 nucleotides: TGTGCCAGCAGCCCCGGGACAGGGGTAAATGAGCAGTTCTTC. Its protein product is CASSPGTGVNEQFF. Complete variable domain (other parts from reference TRBV9 and TRBJ2-1): DSGVTQTPKHLITATGQRVTLRCSPRSGDLSVYWYQQSLDQGLQFLIQYYNGEERAKGNILERFSAQQFPDLHSELNLSSLELGDSALYFCASSPGTGVNEQFFGPGTRLTVL.

CDR3 nucleotides: TGTGCCAGCAGTGAAGCGCTTCTAGCGGGGTACTACAATGAGCAGTTCTTC. This codes for CASSEALLAGYYNEQFF. J is TRBJ2-1 and V is TRBV6-1; 9 bases are a match to TRBD2. The CDR3 contains 17 residues. V was pared by 0 bases and J by 3 bases, with 6 bases of the junction left unmatched. Germline CDR1 MNHNS, CDR2 SASEGT.

V gene TRBV7-7 combines with J gene TRBJ2-1; 8 bases fit TRBD1. Trimming at V came to 5 bases and at J to 4 bases, leaving 10 bases not matched to a gene. CDR1 and CDR2 from the germline V gene are SSHAT and FNYEAQ (reference sequence). The CDR3 covers 16 residues. The CDR3 DNA reads TGTGCCAGCAGCGCAGGGGGCCCTGGCCCTTACAATGAGCAGTTCTTC. Translated, it gives CASSAGGPGPYNEQFF.

This sequence joins TRBV6-5 and TRBJ2-7; 9 bases fit TRBD1. The CDR3 sequence is 14 residues long. Germline-derived CDR1 and CDR2 are MNHEY and SVGAGI. J lost 4 bases, V lost 0 bases, and 1 base had no gene match. In nucleotides, the CDR3 is TGTGCCAGCAGTTACTCGGACAGGGGATACGAGCAGTACTTC. Its protein is CASSYSDRGYEQYF.

The chain employs TRBV27 and TRBJ1-2; D gene unclear. The CDR3 has 16 amino acids. Germline CDR1 MNHEY, CDR2 SMNVEV (reference sequence). With 2 bases removed from V and 2 bases from J, the gap between germline ends came to 15 bases. CDR3 DNA sequence: TGTGCCAGCAGTTTACGGCGCCAACTCCCAAACTATGGCTACACCTTC. It specifies CASSLRRQLPNYGYTF.

The chain has TRBV7-9 and TRBJ1-2; TRBD1 is a possible D gene (5 bases). CDR3 length: 13 amino acids. The V end was cut by 3 bases, the J end by 7 bases, with 12 bases between. Germline V CDR1 and CDR2: SEHNR, FQNEAQ (reference sequence). CDR3 bases: TGTGCCAGCAGCTTCTACCAGGGCCTTGGCTACACCTTC. Translating gives CASSFYQGLGYTF.

The rearrangement uses TRBV6-6 and TRBJ1-1; D perhaps matches TRBD1 (6 bases). In germline, CDR1 is MNHNY, CDR2 SVGAGI (reference sequence). This CDR3 region has 13 residues. V lost 8 bases and J lost 3, with 13 bases in between. The CDR3 is CASLSQGHTEAFF. The CDR3 region has the DNA TGTGCCAGCCTCTCACAGGGACACACTGAAGCTTTCTTT.

J is TRBJ1-2 and V is TRBV7-2, with 11 bases aligning to TRBD1. The junction had 9 bases not matched to a gene; V was cut back by 6 bases and J by 3 bases. The germline V gene has CDR1 SGHTA and CDR2 FQGNSA. The CDR3 sequence is 16 residues long. The chain's CDR3 is CASRGTGGVWDYGYTF. The CDR3 coding sequence is TGTGCCAGCAGAGGGACAGGGGGTGTGTGGGACTATGGCTACACCTTC.

The V gene is TRBV11-3, the J gene TRBJ1-1, with TRBD1 as a possible D gene (6 bases). Trimming cost V 2 bases and J 1 base, with 8 bases left between them. The germline V gene has CDR1 SGHNT and CDR2 YENEEA. The CDR3 length is 14 residues. CDR3 sequence reads: CASSLTGTNTEAFF. The CDR3 bases are TGTGCCAGCAGCTTAACAGGGACGAACACTGAAGCTTTCTTT. Using reference TRBV11-3 and TRBJ1-1 for the parts outside the CDR3, the full variable domain is EAGVVQSPRYKIIEKKQPVAFWCNPISGHNTLYWYLQNLGQGPELLIRYENEEAVDDSQLPKDRFSAERLKGVDSTLKIQPAELGDSAVYLCASSLTGTNTEAFFGQGTRLTVV.

The chain is built from TRBV5-6 and TRBJ1-5, with D tentatively TRBD1 (6 bases). Trimming shortened V by 4 bases and J by 5 bases, and 10 bases separated the two germline ends. Germline CDR1 is SGHDT and CDR2 is YYEEEE. There are 13 residues in the CDR3. The CDR3 loop is CASSLQGYQPQHF. For the CDR3, the DNA is TGTGCCAGCAGCCTGCAGGGGTATCAGCCCCAGCATTTT.

The chain employs TRBV4-1 and TRBJ1-2; TRBD1 aligns across 9 bases. The CDR3 covers 14 residues. The V gene's germline CDR1 is MGHRA and CDR2 YSYEKL. Unmatched junction bases numbered 6, after V lost 3 bases and J lost 7 bases. The CDR3 bases are TGCGCCAGCAGCCAGGACAGGGGAACAAGTGGCTACACCTTC. Amino acid sequence: CASSQDRGTSGYTF.

This clone was detected once. The chain links TRBV18 to TRBJ1-3; TRBD1 is a possible D gene (6 bases). This CDR3 is 16 amino acids long. Per germline, CDR1 KGHSH and CDR2 LQKENI. V lost 5 bases and J lost 3, with 17 bases in between. CDR3 protein: CASSDVGTTRGNTIYF. Here the CDR3 DNA reads TGTGCCAGCTCAGACGTAGGGACAACCCGTGGAAACACCATATATTTT.

The V and J genes are TRBV7-2 and TRBJ2-2, with D perhaps assigned TRBD1 or TRBD2 (5 bases each). V dropped 1 base and J dropped 2 bases, with 14 bases sitting between them. CDR1 and CDR2 (germline): SGHTA, FQGNSA. This CDR3 region has 17 residues. CDR3 residues: CASSLVHVGDNTGELFF. The CDR3 region has the DNA TGTGCCAGCAGCTTAGTGCATGTGGGGGATAACACCGGGGAGCTGTTTTTT.

V is TRBV3-1 (or the pseudogene TRBV3-2) and J is TRBJ1-6; 8 nucleotides match TRBD1. In germline, CDR1 is LGHDT, CDR2 YNNKEL (reference sequence). The CDR3 consists of 18 residues. V dropped 1 base and J dropped 5; count of bases not matched to a gene: 10. CDR3 nucleotides: TGTGCCAGCAGCCAAGTAAGGACGACAGGGGTTAATAATTCACCCCTCCACTTT. Protein product: CASSQVRTTGVNNSPLHF.

This chain uses TRBV11-2 with TRBJ2-3; 9 nucleotides match TRBD2. CDR1 SGHAT and CDR2 FQNNGV come from the germline V gene. V dropped 2 bases and J dropped 4; count of bases not matched to a gene: 13. The CDR3 is 18 residues long. The CDR3 region is CASSLPLAGGLTADTQYF. The CDR3 region has the DNA TGTGCCAGCAGCTTACCCCTCGCGGGGGGGCTCACGGCAGATACGCAGTATTTT.

V usage is TRBV10-3 and J usage is TRBJ2-7; 8 bases agree with TRBD2. Losses at the gene ends were 0 bases for V and 3 bases for J; bases not matched to a gene: 4. The CDR3 totals 15 residues. Germline CDR1 ENHRY, CDR2 SYGVKD. The CDR3 region is CAISESPGGDYEQYF. The CDR3 bases are TGTGCCATCAGTGAGTCACCCGGGGGGGACTACGAGCAGTACTTC.

The chain joins TRBV6-5 to TRBJ1-6, with 9 bases identical to TRBD1. The germline V gene encodes CDR1 MNHEY and CDR2 SVGAGI. This CDR3 contains 13 residues. The junction had 4 bases not matched to a gene; V was cut back by 8 bases and J by 8 bases. CDR3 in DNA: TGTGCCAGCGGGCGGACAGGGGATTCACCCCTCCACTTT. Translating it yields CASGRTGDSPLHF.

The chain employs TRBV20-1 and TRBJ2-1; 7 bases fit TRBD1. V lost 3 bases and J lost 8; bases outside the gene matches: 4. The CDR3 is 12 residues long. Germline CDR1 reads DFQATT; CDR2 reads SNEGSKA (reference sequence). CDR3: CSASYRGDEQFF. DNA for the CDR3: TGCAGTGCTAGTTACAGGGGAGATGAGCAGTTCTTC.

CDR3 protein: CASSLLGSQIFSYNEQFF. The CDR3 region has the DNA TGTGCCAGCAGTTTATTGGGGTCTCAGATTTTCTCCTACAATGAGCAGTTCTTC. The gene calls are TRBV28 and TRBJ2-1; D uncertain. The germline CDR1 and CDR2 sequences are MDHEN and SYDVKM. V was pared by 1 base and J by 0 bases, with 16 bases between. There are 18 residues in the CDR3.